These 13 T cell receptor beta chains came from one sample sequenced in a study of T cells after yellow fever vaccination. TCRdb fed the 5' RACE reads into MiXCR, producing one record per CDR3 protein. The sample contains about 340,000 distinct CDR3 sequences, 8.7% of which appear only once. This specimen was PBMCs, taken on the day of the first yellow fever vaccination. The receptor source for this set is a young man who received the YFV17D yellow fever vaccine.

This clonotype has just a few counts. V usage is TRBV7-9 and J usage is TRBJ2-5; D may match TRBD1 or TRBD2 (6 bases each). Trimming left V 5 bases short and J 4 bases short, with 20 bases between. The CDR3 totals 16 residues. Germline V CDR1 and CDR2: SEHNR, FQNEAQ (reference sequence). The CDR3 nucleotides read TGTGCCAGCAGCCCAAATTTACTTGGGGGGCCAGAGACCCAGTACTTC. Protein sequence: CASSPNLLGGPETQYF. The full variable domain, in which reference TRBV7-9 and TRBJ2-5 provide the parts outside the CDR3, is DTGVSQNPRHKITKRGQNVTFRCDPISEHNRLYWYRQTLGQGPEFLTYFQNEAQLEKSRLLSDRFSAERPKGSFSTLEIQRTEQGDSAMYLCASSPNLLGGPETQYFGPGTRLLVL.

The rearrangement links TRBV6-1 to TRBJ2-3, with D perhaps matching TRBD1 (6 bases). The germline V gene encodes CDR1 MNHNS and CDR2 SASEGT. The V end was cut by 5 bases, the J end by 9 bases, with 18 bases between. This CDR3 region has 14 residues. CDR3 loop: CASSPRQEPQTQYF. Here the CDR3 DNA reads TGTGCCAGCAGTCCCCGACAGGAGCCACAAACGCAGTATTTT.

This clonotype was seen a handful of times. This rearrangement joins TRBV16 to TRBJ2-2, with 9 bases fitting TRBD1. Germline assignment: CDR1 KGHSY and CDR2 FQNENV. The CDR3 loop spans 15 amino acids. Trimming cost V 4 bases and J 0 bases; bases outside gene matches: 0. The CDR3 bases are TGTGCCAGCAGCCGACAGGGGGCGAACACCGGGGAGCTGTTTTTT. It yields the protein CASSRQGANTGELFF.

This clonotype was counted ten times or more. V usage is TRBV6-5 and J usage is TRBJ1-2; tentatively, D is TRBD1 (5 bases). This CDR3 spans 12 amino acids. V was shortened by 8 bases and J by 5 bases, with 12 bases between the two germline ends. Germline CDR1 is MNHEY and CDR2 is SVGAGI. The CDR3, as DNA: TGTGCCAGCTCTACAGGTCTTTATGGCTACACCTTC. Protein: CASSTGLYGYTF.

The genes are TRBV4-2 and TRBJ2-3; D uncertain. The CDR3 runs 14 residues. Germline CDR1 and CDR2: LGHNA and YNFKEQ. The V end was cut by 0 bases, the J end by 2 bases, with 6 bases between. CDR3 loop: CASSQDSPTDTQYF. In DNA, the CDR3 is TGTGCCAGCAGCCAAGACAGCCCCACAGATACGCAGTATTTT.

This clonotype turned up a few times. The V and J genes are TRBV7-3 and TRBJ2-1, with unresolved D. Trimming left V 6 bases short and J 4 bases short, with 13 bases between. The germline CDR1 and CDR2 sequences are SGHTA and FQGTGA. The CDR3 extends over 14 amino acids. CDR3 residues: CASSRYGIYNEQFF. CDR3 sequence (DNA): TGTGCCAGCAGTCGGTACGGAATTTACAATGAGCAGTTCTTC.

As regards this clonotype: One end of the junction is discordant with germline, which a read error may explain. The CDR3 DNA sequence: TGCAGCGCCGTCAACGCCACGATCTCTGGGGCCAACGCCCTGACTTTC. Its protein is CSAVNATISGANALTF. The chain uses TRBV29-1 and TRBJ2-6; a weak D match, TRBD1 (5 bases). The germline V gene has CDR1 SQVTM and CDR2 ANQGSEA. There are 16 residues in the CDR3.

In this sample, this clonotype turned up a few times. The chain has TRBV5-1 and TRBJ2-7; a possible D gene is TRBD1 (6 bases). This CDR3 spans 16 amino acids. V lost 0 bases to trimming and J lost 1 base, with 14 bases between them. Germline lookup yields CDR1 SGHRS and CDR2 YFSETQ. CDR3 bases: TGCGCCAGCAGCTTGGGTACAGGGAAAAATTCCTACGAGCAGTACTTC. Translated, it gives CASSLGTGKNSYEQYF.

On this clonotype: It may be a read error: a sequence one base away is much more abundant. The genes are TRBV20-1 and TRBJ2-3; TRBD1 agrees at 10 bases. The CDR3 spans 15 residues. The V segment lost 1 base and the J segment 4 bases; nucleotides outside the gene matches: 5. Germline CDR1 is DFQATT and CDR2 is SNEGSKA (reference sequence). For the CDR3, the DNA is TGCAGTGCTAGAGGGGGGACAGGGGTCCCAGATACGCAGTATTTT. It specifies CSARGGTGVPDTQYF.

The chain carries TRBV6-1 and TRBJ2-2; 8 bases are shared with TRBD2. The CDR3 is 15 amino acids. Germline assignment: CDR1 MNHNS and CDR2 SASEGT. V was pared by 6 bases and J by 0 bases, with 3 bases of the junction left unmatched. DNA of the CDR3: TGTGCCAGCAGGACGGGACTAGCGAACACCGGGGAGCTGTTTTTT. Encoded protein: CASRTGLANTGELFF.

The gene calls are TRBV5-1 and TRBJ2-3; 7 bases are shared with TRBD1. This CDR3 has 14 amino acids. V gave up 4 bases and J gave up 5 bases; unmatched junction bases: 7. Germline CDR1 reads SGHRS; CDR2 reads YFSETQ. The CDR3 DNA is TGCGCCAGCAGCATGGGACAGTCAGGAGATACGCAGTATTTT. It encodes CASSMGQSGDTQYF.

This clonotype was counted at least ten times. The V call is TRBV5-1, the J call TRBJ2-3; D uncertain. Germline V gene lookup returns CDR1 SGHRS and CDR2 YFSETQ. The CDR3 totals 12 residues. V was clipped by 4 bases and J by 5 bases, with 8 bases between them. CDR3 sequence (DNA): TGCGCCAGCAGCCTGGACGGAGATACGCAGTATTTT. It is translated as CASSLDGDTQYF.

The J gene is TRBJ2-5, the V gene TRBV24-1; D might be TRBD1 or TRBD2, each matching 5 bases. CDR1 and CDR2 (germline): KGHDR, SFDVKD. The V end lost 4 bases, the J end lost 4 bases, and 15 bases lay between the germline ends. There are 15 residues in the CDR3. The CDR3 coding sequence is TGTGCCACCAGTGAAACCAGGGCGGGCACAGAGACCCAGTACTTC. This encodes CATSETRAGTETQYF.